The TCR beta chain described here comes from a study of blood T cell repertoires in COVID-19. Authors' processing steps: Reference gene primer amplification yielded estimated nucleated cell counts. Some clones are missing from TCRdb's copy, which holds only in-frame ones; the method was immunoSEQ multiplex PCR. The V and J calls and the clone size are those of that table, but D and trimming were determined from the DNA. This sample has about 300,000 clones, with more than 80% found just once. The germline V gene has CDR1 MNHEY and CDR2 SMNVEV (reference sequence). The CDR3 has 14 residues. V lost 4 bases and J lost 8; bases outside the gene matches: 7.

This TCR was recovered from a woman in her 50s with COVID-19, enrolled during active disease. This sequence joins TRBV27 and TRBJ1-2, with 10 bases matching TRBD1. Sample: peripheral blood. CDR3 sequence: CASSSARTGGGYTF. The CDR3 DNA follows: TGTGCCAGCAGTTCCGCCCGGACAGGGGGAGGCTACACCTTC.